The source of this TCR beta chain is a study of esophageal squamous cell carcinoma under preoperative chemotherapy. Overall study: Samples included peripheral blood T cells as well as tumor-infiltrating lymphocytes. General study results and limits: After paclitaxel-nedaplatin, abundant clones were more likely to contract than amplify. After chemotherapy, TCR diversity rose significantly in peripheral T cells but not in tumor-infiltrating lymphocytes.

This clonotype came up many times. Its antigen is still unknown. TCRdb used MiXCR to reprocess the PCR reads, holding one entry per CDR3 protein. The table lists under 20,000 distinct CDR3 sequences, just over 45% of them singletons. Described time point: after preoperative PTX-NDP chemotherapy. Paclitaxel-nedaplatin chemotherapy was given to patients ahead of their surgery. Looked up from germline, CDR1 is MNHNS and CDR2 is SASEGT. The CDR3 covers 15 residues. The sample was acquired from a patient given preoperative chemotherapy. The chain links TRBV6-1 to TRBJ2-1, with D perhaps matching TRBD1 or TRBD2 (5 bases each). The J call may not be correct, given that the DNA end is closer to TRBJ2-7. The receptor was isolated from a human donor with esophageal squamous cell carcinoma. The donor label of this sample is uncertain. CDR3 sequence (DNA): TGTGCCAGCAGGAGGGACCGGAGCTCCTACAATGAGCAGTACTTC. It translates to CASRRDRSSYNEQYF.